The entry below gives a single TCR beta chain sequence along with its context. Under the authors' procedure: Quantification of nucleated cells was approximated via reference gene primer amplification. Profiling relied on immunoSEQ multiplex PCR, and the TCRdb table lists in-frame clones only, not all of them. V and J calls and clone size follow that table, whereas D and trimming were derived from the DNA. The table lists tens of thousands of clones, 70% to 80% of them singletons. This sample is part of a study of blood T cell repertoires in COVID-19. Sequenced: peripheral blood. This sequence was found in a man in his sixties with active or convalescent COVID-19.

In DNA, the CDR3 is TGTGCCAGCAGCCCGAGGACAGGGATCCAAGAGACCCAGTACTTC. As protein: CASSPRTGIQETQYF. The J gene is TRBJ2-5, the V gene TRBV7-6; 8 bases are a match to TRBD1. J gave up 1 base and V 5 bases, and 6 bases lay outside the gene matches. The CDR3 totals 15 residues. Germline V CDR1 and CDR2: SGHVS, FNYEAQ. The complete variable domain, with remaining parts taken from reference TRBV7-6 and TRBJ2-5, reads GAGVSQSPRYKVTKRGQDVALRCDPISGHVSLYWYRQALGQGPEFLTYFNYEAQQDKSGLPNDRFSAERPEGSISTLTIQRTEQRDSAMYRCASSPRTGIQETQYFGPGTRLLVL.